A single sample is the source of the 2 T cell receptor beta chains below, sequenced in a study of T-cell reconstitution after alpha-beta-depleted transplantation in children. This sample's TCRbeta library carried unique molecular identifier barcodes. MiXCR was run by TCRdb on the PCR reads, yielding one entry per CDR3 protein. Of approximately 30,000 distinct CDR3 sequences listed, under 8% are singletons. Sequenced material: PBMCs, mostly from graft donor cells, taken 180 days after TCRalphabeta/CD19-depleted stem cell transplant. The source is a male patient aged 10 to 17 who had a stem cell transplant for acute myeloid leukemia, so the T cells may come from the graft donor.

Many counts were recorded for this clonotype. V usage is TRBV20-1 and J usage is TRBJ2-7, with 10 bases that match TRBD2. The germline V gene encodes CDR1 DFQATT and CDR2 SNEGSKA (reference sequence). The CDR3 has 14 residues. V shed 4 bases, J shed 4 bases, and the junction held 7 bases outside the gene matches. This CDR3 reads CSAKLAGTGYEQYF. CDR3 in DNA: TGCAGTGCTAAACTAGCGGGGACCGGATACGAGCAGTACTTC.

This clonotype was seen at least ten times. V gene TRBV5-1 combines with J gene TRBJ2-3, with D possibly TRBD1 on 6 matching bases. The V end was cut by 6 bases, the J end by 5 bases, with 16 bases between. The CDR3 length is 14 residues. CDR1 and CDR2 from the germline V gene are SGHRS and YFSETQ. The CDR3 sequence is CASNAGVLGDTQYF. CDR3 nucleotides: TGCGCCAGCAACGCAGGGGTTCTGGGAGATACGCAGTATTTT.